The clone carrying this TCR beta chain was seen many times. The data stem from a study of molecular identifiers for immune sequencing clone quantification. Preparation of the bulk TCR libraries relied on previously described methods and listed TCR primers. One entry per CDR3 protein, called by TCRdb with MiXCR from the PCR reads. The sample consists of 85,000 to 100,000 distinct CDR3 sequences, approximately 25% of them appearing once. Germline V lookup: CDR1 SNHLY, CDR2 FYNNEI. V shed 7 bases, J shed 2 bases, and the junction held 10 bases outside the gene matches. The CDR3 has 16 residues. This chain joins TRBV2 and TRBJ2-2; 7 bases map to TRBD1. The receptor was isolated from a human donor in good health. Some libraries in this study had Jurkat cell RNA spiked in. The sample consisted of naive CD8+ T cells from blood, with Jurkat cell RNA spiked in. Subset of the sample: FACS-sorted CD8+CD4-CCR7+CD45RA+ naive T cells. This CDR3 is CASTIHRDSNTGELFF. The CDR3 region has the DNA TGTGCCAGCACTATCCACCGGGACAGTAACACCGGGGAGCTGTTTTTT.